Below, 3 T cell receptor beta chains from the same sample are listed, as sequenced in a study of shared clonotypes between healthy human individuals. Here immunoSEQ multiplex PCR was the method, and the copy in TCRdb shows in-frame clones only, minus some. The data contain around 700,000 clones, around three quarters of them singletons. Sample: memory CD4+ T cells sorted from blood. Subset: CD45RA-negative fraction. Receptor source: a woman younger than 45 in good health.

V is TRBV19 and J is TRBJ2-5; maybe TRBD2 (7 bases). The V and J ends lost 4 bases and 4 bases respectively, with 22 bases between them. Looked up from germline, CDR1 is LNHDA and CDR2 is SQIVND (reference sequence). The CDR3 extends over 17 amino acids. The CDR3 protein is CASSTQDGGGGRETQYF. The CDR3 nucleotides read TGTGCCAGTAGTACCCAGGACGGAGGGGGAGGGCGAGAGACCCAGTACTTC. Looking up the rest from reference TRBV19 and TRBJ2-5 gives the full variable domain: DGGITQSPKYLFRKEGQNVTLSCEQNLNHDAMYWYRQDPGQGLRLIYYSQIVNDFQKGDIAEGYSVSREKKESFPLTVTSAQKNPTAFYLCASSTQDGGGGRETQYFGPGTRLLVL.

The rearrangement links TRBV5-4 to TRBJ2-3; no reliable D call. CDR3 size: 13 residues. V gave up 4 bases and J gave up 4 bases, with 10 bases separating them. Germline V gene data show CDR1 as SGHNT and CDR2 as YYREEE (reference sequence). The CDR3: CASSVHGADTQYF. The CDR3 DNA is TGTGCCAGCAGCGTCCACGGAGCAGATACGCAGTATTTT.

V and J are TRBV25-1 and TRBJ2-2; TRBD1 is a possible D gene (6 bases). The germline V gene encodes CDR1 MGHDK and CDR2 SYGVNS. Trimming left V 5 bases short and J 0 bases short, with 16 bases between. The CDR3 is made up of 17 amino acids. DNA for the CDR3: TGTGCCAGCAGTCATCGCCAGGGGACGGCGAACACCGGGGAGCTGTTTTTT. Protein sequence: CASSHRQGTANTGELFF. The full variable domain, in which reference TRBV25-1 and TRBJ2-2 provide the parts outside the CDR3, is EADIYQTPRYLVIGTGKKITLECSQTMGHDKMYWYQQDPGMELHLIHYSYGVNSTEKGDLSSESTVSRIRTEHFPLTLESARPSHTSQYLCASSHRQGTANTGELFFGEGSRLTVL.